This TCR beta chain came from a study of cytotoxic CD8 clonotypes in ibrutinib-treated CLL. Notes on the study in general: Sustained-remission and progressing patients were not sampled at matched times.

This clone has more than one count but fewer than ten. No antigen is known for it. With V trimmed by 7 bases and J by 8 bases, 2 bases remained unmatched. There are 13 residues in the CDR3. Germline CDR1 reads ENHRY; CDR2 reads SYGVKD. Measured with immunoSEQ multiplex PCR; TCRdb has only the in-frame clones, and not every one. The sample comprises 150,000 or so clones, about 78% of which are singletons, and just over 5% rests with the top ten. V and J are TRBV10-3 and TRBJ1-6; the match to TRBD1 covers 10 bases. The source is a human donor with chronic lymphocytic leukemia. Material: PBMCs, obtained after 24 months of ibrutinib treatment. The CDR3 DNA reads TGTGCCATCAAGGACAGGGGGGATTCACCCCTCCACTTT. It codes for CAIKDRGDSPLHF.